The T cell receptor (beta chain) described here comes from a study of OX40 agonist ivuxolimab in advanced cancers. Across the study: The drug used for patients, ivuxolimab, was an agonistic anti-OX40 (CD134) antibody. Patients were under 90% male with ages roughly 20 to 80, mean 60. Study-level points and caveats: Clonal expansion from baseline to week 6 occurred in both CD4+ and CD8+ T cells.

Details on this clone: Its specificity is not known.

The table came from immunoSEQ multiplex PCR; TCRdb's copy has only in-frame clones and leaves some out. The sample contains 65,000 to 80,000 clones, about 90% of which appear only once. Systemic immunosuppression or autoimmune disease history was grounds to exclude patients. This TCR derives from an adult with an advanced solid tumor such as melanoma, head and neck, liver or kidney cancer. Sequencing used CD4+ or CD8+ T cells sorted from blood, obtained in a trial of the OX40 agonist ivuxolimab.

CDR3 region: CASSLFPGANYGYTF. CDR3 in DNA: TGTGCCAGCAGTTTATTCCCAGGAGCTAACTATGGCTACACCTTC. The chain carries TRBV27 and TRBJ1-2, with no clear D. The CDR3 spans 15 residues. With 1 base removed from V and 0 bases from J, the gap between germline ends came to 9 bases. Per the germline V gene, CDR1 is MNHEY and CDR2 is SMNVEV (reference sequence).